This TCR beta chain was captured in a study of blood T cell repertoires in COVID-19. Background on the study: Samples came from the United States, Italy and Spain, spanning acute and convalescent COVID-19.

The germline gives CDR1 ENHRY, CDR2 SYGVKD. The CDR3 is 14 residues long. The junction had 4 bases not matched to a gene; V was cut back by 4 bases and J by 7 bases. Under the authors' procedure: Scientists estimated how many nucleated cells there were by amplifying reference gene primers. Method: immunoSEQ multiplex PCR; TCRdb's copy keeps in-frame clones and lacks some. The V and J calls and clone size are taken from that table; D and trimming were inferred from the DNA. Of roughly 30,000 clones in the sample, roughly nine tenths were seen once. The sample comprised peripheral blood. This clonotype was obtained from a man aged 80 or over with acute or convalescent COVID-19. The chain combines TRBV10-3 with TRBJ1-6; 7 bases agree with TRBD1. The CDR3 DNA reads as TGTGCCATCAGTGCGGGACAGTGGAATTCACCCCTCCACTTT. Translating gives CAISAGQWNSPLHF.